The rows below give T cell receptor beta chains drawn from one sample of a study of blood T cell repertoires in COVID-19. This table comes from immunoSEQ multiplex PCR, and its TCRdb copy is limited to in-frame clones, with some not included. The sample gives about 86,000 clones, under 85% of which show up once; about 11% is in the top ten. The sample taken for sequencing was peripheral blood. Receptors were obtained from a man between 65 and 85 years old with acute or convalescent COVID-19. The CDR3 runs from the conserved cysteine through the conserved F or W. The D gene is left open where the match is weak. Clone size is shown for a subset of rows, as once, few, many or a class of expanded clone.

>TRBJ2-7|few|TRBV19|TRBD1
TGTGCCAGTAGCGGACAGGGGACCTACGAGCAGTACTTC
CASSGQGTYEQYF
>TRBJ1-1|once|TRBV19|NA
TGTGCCAGTAGTAAGAATCGAGACACTGAAGCTTTCTTT
CASSKNRDTEAFF
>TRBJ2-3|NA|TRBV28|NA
TGTGCCAGCACCAGCGGAACAGATACGCAGTATTTT
CASTSGTDTQYF
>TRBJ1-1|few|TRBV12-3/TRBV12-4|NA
TGTGCCAGCAGTGCACCGGGCACTGAAGCTTTCTTT
CASSAPGTEAFF
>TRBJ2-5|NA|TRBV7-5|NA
TGTGTCAGAGCCCCTTTGACTAGCGGGTGGGAGACCCAGTACTTC
CVRAPLTSGWETQYF
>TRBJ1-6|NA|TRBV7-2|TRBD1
TGTGCCAGCAGCTTAGCCAGGGGGCAAGGTTCACCCCTCCACTTT
CASSLARGQGSPLHF
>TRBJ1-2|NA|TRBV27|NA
TGTGCCAGCAGTTCGACTCCAGGGGTCTATGGCTACACCTTC
CASSSTPGVYGYTF
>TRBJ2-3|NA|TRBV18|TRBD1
TGTGCCAGCTCACTGGGACAGGGCCGCACAGATACGCAGTATTTT
CASSLGQGRTDTQYF
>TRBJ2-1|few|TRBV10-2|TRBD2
TGCGCCAGCAGCACCACTAGCGGCGGATACAATGAGCAGTTCTTC
CASSTTSGGYNEQFF
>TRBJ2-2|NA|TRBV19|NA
TGTGCCAGTACCGGGACCGGGGAGCTGTTTTTT
CASTGTGELFF
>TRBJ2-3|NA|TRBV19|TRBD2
TGTGCCAGTAGGAGCGGGGGTCGAGAAGATACGCAGTATTTT
CASRSGGREDTQYF
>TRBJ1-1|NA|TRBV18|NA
TGTGCCAGCTCAGCATTAGGGGTTGGGACTGAAGCTTTCTTT
CASSALGVGTEAFF
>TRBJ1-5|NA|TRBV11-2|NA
TGTGCCAGCAGCTTAGGGGCCAGGAATCAGCCCCAGCATTTT
CASSLGARNQPQHF
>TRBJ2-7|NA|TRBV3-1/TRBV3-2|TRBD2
TGTGCCAGCAGCCCCCGGGGCGGGGGGGGTCTCGAGCAGTACTTC
CASSPRGGGGLEQYF
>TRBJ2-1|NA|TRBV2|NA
TGTGCCAGCAGTTTCGGGTTAAATGAGCAGTTCTTC
CASSFGLNEQFF
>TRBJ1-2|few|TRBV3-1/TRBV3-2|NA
TGTGCCAGCAGGGGTCCAGGGTATGGCTACACCTTC
CASRGPGYGYTF
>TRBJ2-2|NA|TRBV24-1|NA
TGTGAAACAGTAGAAGGTTCGAACACCGGGGAGCTGTTTTTT
CETVEGSNTGELFF
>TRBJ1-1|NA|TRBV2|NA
TGTGCCAGCATATTCGGGGGGCGGAACGAAGCTTTCTTT
CASIFGGRNEAFF
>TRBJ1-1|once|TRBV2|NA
TGTGCCAGCAGACAGAACACTGAAGCTTTCTTT
CASRQNTEAFF
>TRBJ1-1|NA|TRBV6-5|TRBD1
TGTGCCAGCAGCCCCCGGACAGGGACCACCTATATAGCTTTCTTT
CASSPRTGTTYIAFF
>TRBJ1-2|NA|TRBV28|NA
TGTGCCAGCAGCGTCAGCGAAGGCTACACCTTC
CASSVSEGYTF
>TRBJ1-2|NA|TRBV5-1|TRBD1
TGCGCCAGCAGCACCCTACCAGGGGGCGGTGGCGGCTACACCTTC
CASSTLPGGGGGYTF
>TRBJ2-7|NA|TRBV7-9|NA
TGTGCCAGCAGCTTAGGGGCCCCCTACGAGCAGTACTTC
CASSLGAPYEQYF
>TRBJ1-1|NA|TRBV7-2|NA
TGTGCCAGCAGCTTAAGCAGGGCGAACACTGAAGCTTTCTTT
CASSLSRANTEAFF
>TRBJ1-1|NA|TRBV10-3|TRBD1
TGTGCCATCAGTGAAAGAGGGACAGGGATCGCTGAAGCTTTCTTT
CAISERGTGIAEAFF
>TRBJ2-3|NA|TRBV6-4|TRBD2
TGTGCCAGCAGTGACGTAGCGGGGAACAGAGATACGCAGTATTTT
CASSDVAGNRDTQYF
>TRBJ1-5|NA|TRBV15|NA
TGTGCCACCAGCAGTGGAGTATCCGTTTATAGCAATCAGCCCCAGCATTTT
CATSSGVSVYSNQPQHF
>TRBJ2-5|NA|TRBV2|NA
TGTGCCACCCTAACTTCACAGGGACCTAGGGAGACCCAGTACTTC
CATLTSQGPRETQYF
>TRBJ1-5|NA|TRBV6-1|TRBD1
TGTGCCAGCAGTGAAGGCCCTCAGGGGGTAAGCCAGCCCCAGCATTTT
CASSEGPQGVSQPQHF
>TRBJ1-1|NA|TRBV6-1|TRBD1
TGTGCCAGCAGTGATTCTCAGGGGGCGAAAGCTTTCTTT
CASSDSQGAKAFF
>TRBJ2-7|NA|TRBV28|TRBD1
TGTGCCAGCAGTTTAATCAGGACAGGGGTGTACGAGCAGTACTTC
CASSLIRTGVYEQYF
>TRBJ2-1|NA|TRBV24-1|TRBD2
TGTGCCACCAGTGTCAGATTAGCGGGGTACAATGAGCAGTTCTTC
CATSVRLAGYNEQFF
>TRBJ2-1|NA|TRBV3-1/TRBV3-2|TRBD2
TGTGCCAGCAGCCAGGATGAGGGTCTAGCGGGAGCTTACAATGAGCAGTTCTTC
CASSQDEGLAGAYNEQFF
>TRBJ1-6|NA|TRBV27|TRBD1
TGTGCCAGCAGTCAAAGGGACAGAATTAATTCACCCCTCCACTTT
CASSQRDRINSPLHF
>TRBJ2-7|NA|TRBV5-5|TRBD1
TGTGCCAGCAGCTTGGAACCGGGACAGTTCTACGAGCAGTACTTC
CASSLEPGQFYEQYF
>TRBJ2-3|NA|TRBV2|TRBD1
TGTGCCAGCAGTTTATTCAGGGGGTCAGATACGCAGTATTTT
CASSLFRGSDTQYF
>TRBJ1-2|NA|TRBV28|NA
TGTGCCAGCAGTTTATCGAGGGAAGGAAACTATGGCTACACCTTC
CASSLSREGNYGYTF
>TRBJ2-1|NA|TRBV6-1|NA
TGTGCCAGCAGTGAAGGTATTCATGAGCAGTTCTTC
CASSEGIHEQFF